One TCR beta chain is described in this entry. These data come from a study of PD-1 blockade in classical Hodgkin lymphoma. TCRdb keeps only in-frame clones here, not all; method: immunoSEQ multiplex PCR. This sample has 25,000 to 35,000 clones, with 80% to 90% found just once. CDR3 length: 14 amino acids. CDR1 is WNHNN and CDR2 is SYGVQD in the germline V gene (reference sequence). V lost 2 bases and J lost 10, with 15 bases in between. The sample's time point: cycle 4 day 1 (C4D1), after less than 7 weeks of nivolumab. Each patient's relapse followed autologous stem cell transplantation, and brentuximab vedotin exposure varied. Thawed PBMCs underwent magnetic negative selection to yield purified CD4+ T cells.

Specimen: CD4+ T cells from blood, collected before the fourth cycle of nivolumab. This rearrangement joins TRBV10-1 to TRBJ2-1; no firm D call. This clonotype originated in a human donor with classical Hodgkin lymphoma. CDR3 protein: CASSEGSYLSEQFF. The CDR3 coding sequence is TGCGCCAGCAGTGAGGGATCTTACTTGAGCGAGCAGTTCTTC.